The clone carrying this T cell receptor (beta chain) was seen at least ten times. What it binds is not known. Genomic DNA was employed as the template in profiling TCR beta VDJ and CDR3. MiXCR, applied by TCRdb to the reads, yields one record per CDR3 protein. There are approximately 170,000 distinct CDR3 sequences in the sample; roughly 56% occur only once, and more than 15% lies in the top ten. Germline CDR1 reads MNHEY; CDR2 reads SVGAGI. The CDR3 is 16 residues long. Trimming cost V 7 bases and J 4 bases; bases outside gene matches: 13. The data originate from a study of CD8+CD57+ T cells in acquired aplastic anemia. Study at large: The average for DNA from sorted CD4+ and CD8+ cells was roughly 3 ug. Researchers reported that healthy donors averaged about 9.8 million reads for CD4+ cells.

The study, taken as a whole, reports: Patients and controls were not found to differ significantly in CD8+ Simpson's diversity. Researchers report that around 29 CD8+ CDR3 sequences appeared in both patients and controls.

The sample was sorted CD4+, CD8+, or CD8+CD57+ T cells (not recorded which) from PBMCs. The chain combines TRBV6-5 with TRBJ1-1; 9 positions match TRBD1. This receptor was identified in a human donor in good health, serving as a control. The CDR3 sequence: CASMYGTGSIFTEAFF. CDR3 DNA sequence: TGTGCCAGCATGTACGGGACAGGGTCGATTTTCACTGAAGCTTTCTTT.